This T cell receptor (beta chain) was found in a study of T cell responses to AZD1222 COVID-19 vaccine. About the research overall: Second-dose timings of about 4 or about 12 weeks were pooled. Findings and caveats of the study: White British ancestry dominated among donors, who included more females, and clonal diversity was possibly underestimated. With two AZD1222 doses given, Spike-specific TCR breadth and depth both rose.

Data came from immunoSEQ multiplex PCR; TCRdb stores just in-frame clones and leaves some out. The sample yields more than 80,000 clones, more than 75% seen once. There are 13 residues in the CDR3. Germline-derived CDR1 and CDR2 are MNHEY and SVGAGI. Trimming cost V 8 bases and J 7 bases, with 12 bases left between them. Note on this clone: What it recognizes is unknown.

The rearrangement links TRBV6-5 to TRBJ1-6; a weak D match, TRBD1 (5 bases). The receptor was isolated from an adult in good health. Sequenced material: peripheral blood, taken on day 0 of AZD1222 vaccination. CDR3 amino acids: CASQRDANSPLHF. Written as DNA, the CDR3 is TGTGCCAGCCAACGGGACGCCAATTCACCCCTCCACTTT.